The rows below give T cell receptor beta chains drawn from one sample of a study of T-cell memory formation after mild COVID-19. MiXCR was run by TCRdb on the 5' RACE reads, yielding one entry per CDR3 protein. This table holds about 57,000 distinct CDR3 sequences, 12% found once. Sequencing was performed on PBMCs or a T cell subset sorted from them (not recorded which). Receptors were obtained from a young man who had mild COVID-19 (a few samples of this study predate the infection). Cell type and time point are not known. Each CDR3 is given with its conserved first and last residue. A D gene is named only where the DNA matches it firmly. Only part of the rows carry a size: once, few, many, or a class if the clone is expanded.

cdr3_aa,cdr3_nt,clone_size,cdr3_length,d_call,j_call,v_call
CASAPGQGTDTQYF,TGCGCCAGCGCCCCGGGACAGGGAACAGATACGCAGTATTTT,few,14,TRBD1,TRBJ2-3,TRBV5-1
CASSNRGGTGELFF,TGTGCCAGCAGCAATCGGGGGGGCACCGGGGAGCTGTTTTTT,few,14,TRBD2,TRBJ2-2,TRBV7-3
CASSPGQTSTDTQYF,TGCGCCAGCAGCCCAGGACAGACTAGCACAGATACGCAGTATTTT,medium-sized,15,.,TRBJ2-3,TRBV5-1
CSARDSRGAYEKLFF,TGCAGTGCTAGAGATTCCAGGGGCGCGTATGAAAAACTGTTTTTT,.,15,.,TRBJ1-4,TRBV20-1
CASSPLAGDTGELFF,TGTGCCAGCAGTCCCTTGGCGGGGGACACCGGGGAGCTGTTTTTT,many,15,TRBD2,TRBJ2-2,TRBV27
CASSNGGVNTQYF,TGTGCCAGCAGCAATGGTGGGGTCAATACGCAGTATTTT,once,13,.,TRBJ2-3,TRBV5-8
CASRLAGGTQYF,TGTGCCAGCAGACTAGCGGGGGGAACCCAGTACTTC,few,12,TRBD2,TRBJ2-5,TRBV6-5
CASSQTRTGNQPQHF,TGCGCCAGCAGCCAAACTAGGACAGGGAATCAGCCCCAGCATTTT,.,15,TRBD1,TRBJ1-5,TRBV4-1
CASSPMGGSSPLHF,TGTGCCAGCTCACCGATGGGTGGCAGTTCACCCCTCCACTTT,once,14,.,TRBJ1-6,TRBV18
CASSLDGTSGETQYF,TGTGCCAGCAGCTTAGACGGGACTAGCGGGGAGACCCAGTACTTC,medium-sized,15,TRBD2,TRBJ2-5,TRBV7-2
CASGTGTVYQPQHF,TGTGCCAGTGGGACCGGGACAGTCTATCAGCCCCAGCATTTT,few,14,TRBD1,TRBJ1-5,TRBV9
CASSSLLRGRVFIQPQHF,TGTGCCAGCAGTAGTCTCCTCCGGGGGCGGGTTTTTATTCAGCCCCAGCATTTT,few,18,.,TRBJ1-5,TRBV6-2/TRBV6-3
CASNYRVGRNTEAFF,TGCGCCAGCAATTATAGGGTCGGGCGGAACACTGAAGCTTTCTTT,.,15,.,TRBJ1-1,TRBV4-1
CASSVGQNTEAFF,TGTGCCAGCAGCGTCGGACAGAACACTGAAGCTTTCTTT,.,13,.,TRBJ1-1,TRBV11-2
CASSLLGVSYEQYF,TGTGCCAGCAGTTTATTAGGGGTTTCCTACGAGCAGTACTTC,few,14,.,TRBJ2-7,TRBV12-3/TRBV12-4
CASSGQGSQETQYF,TGTGCCAGCAGCGGACAGGGGTCCCAAGAGACCCAGTACTTC,few,14,TRBD1,TRBJ2-5,TRBV5-4
CASRRTSGGANEQFF,TGTGCCAGCAGGCGTACTAGCGGGGGGGCCAATGAGCAGTTCTTC,.,15,TRBD2,TRBJ2-1,TRBV7-3
CASSFGRGRYEQYF,TGTGCCAGCAGCTTTGGCAGGGGGAGGTACGAGCAGTACTTC,many,14,.,TRBJ2-7,TRBV5-4
CAISEGVRNQPQHF,TGTGCCATCAGTGAGGGGGTTCGCAATCAGCCCCAGCATTTT,many,14,.,TRBJ1-5,TRBV10-3
CASSEWGTQYF,TGCGCCAGCAGTGAGTGGGGGACCCAGTACTTC,.,11,.,TRBJ2-5,TRBV10-2
CASSQVISSGTDTQYF,TGCGCCAGCAGCCAAGTAATCTCTAGCGGCACAGATACGCAGTATTTT,many,16,.,TRBJ2-3,TRBV4-1
CSVPEGNTEAFF,TGCAGTGTACCCGAAGGGAACACTGAAGCTTTCTTT,.,12,.,TRBJ1-1,TRBV20-1
CASSPGQGVGDTQYF,TGTGCCAGCAGCCCAGGACAGGGAGTGGGAGATACGCAGTATTTT,many,15,TRBD1,TRBJ2-3,TRBV7-2
CASSPWRGEQFF,TGTGCCAGCAGTCCCTGGCGAGGTGAGCAGTTCTTC,many,12,.,TRBJ2-1,TRBV6-5
CASSYFLTGRYVTEAFF,TGTGCCAGCAGTTACTTCCTAACAGGTAGATACGTCACTGAAGCTTTCTTT,few,17,.,TRBJ1-1,TRBV6-2/TRBV6-3
CASSKGFPNEKLFF,TGCGCCAGCAGCAAGGGTTTCCCGAATGAAAAACTGTTTTTT,.,14,.,TRBJ1-4,TRBV5-1
CASSAENTGELFF,TGTGCCAGCAGTGCGGAGAACACCGGGGAGCTGTTTTTT,few,13,.,TRBJ2-2,TRBV6-1
CASILGRGETQYF,TGTGCCAGCATCCTCGGGAGGGGGGAGACCCAGTACTTC,.,13,TRBD2,TRBJ2-5,TRBV12-3/TRBV12-4
CSARKPGGLGNQPQHF,TGCAGTGCTAGGAAGCCCGGAGGTCTGGGAAATCAGCCCCAGCATTTT,few,16,.,TRBJ1-5,TRBV20-1
CASSQLHLTGELFF,TGCGCCAGCAGCCAGTTACATCTGACCGGGGAGCTGTTTTTT,.,14,.,TRBJ2-2,TRBV5-1
CSAPKGTGYNSPLHF,TGCAGTGCTCCGAAAGGGACAGGGTATAATTCACCCCTCCACTTT,few,15,TRBD1,TRBJ1-6,TRBV20-1
CASSPPDERGQETQYF,TGTGCCAGCAGCCCCCCTGATGAGCGGGGGCAAGAGACCCAGTACTTC,.,16,TRBD2,TRBJ2-5,TRBV9
CASSNPGQGNTEAFF,TGTGCCAGCAGTAATCCGGGACAGGGGAACACTGAAGCTTTCTTT,many,15,TRBD1,TRBJ1-1,TRBV6-6
CASSQGQGANYGYTF,TGTGCCAGCAGCCAGGGGCAGGGGGCGAACTATGGCTACACCTTC,.,15,TRBD1,TRBJ1-2,TRBV3-1
CASSQNPSGTYNEQFF,TGCGCCAGCAGCCAGAACCCTAGCGGGACTTACAATGAGCAGTTCTTC,.,16,TRBD2,TRBJ2-1,TRBV4-3
CASSQDGAGVDTQYF,TGTGCCAGCAGCCAAGACGGGGCAGGGGTGGATACGCAGTATTTT,few,15,.,TRBJ2-3,TRBV3-1
CASSLSGTTIQYF,TGTGCCAGCAGCTTGTCCGGGACTACAATTCAGTACTTC,few,13,TRBD2,TRBJ2-4,TRBV7-2
CASKPGQGPYEQYF,TGTGCCAGCAAACCGGGACAGGGCCCCTACGAGCAGTACTTC,.,14,TRBD1,TRBJ2-7,TRBV7-2
CASSARDTQYF,TGTGCCAGCAGCGCGCGAGATACGCAGTATTTT,.,11,.,TRBJ2-3,TRBV5-4
CASSLALDPSGYEQYF,TGTGCCAGCAGCTTAGCGCTCGACCCCTCGGGCTACGAGCAGTACTTC,large,16,.,TRBJ2-7,TRBV7-8
CASSYSPSPGEQYF,TGTGCCAGCAGCTACTCCCCCTCCCCCGGGGAGCAGTACTTC,.,14,.,TRBJ2-7,TRBV9
CASSFAIEQFF,TGTGCCAGCAGCTTCGCAATCGAGCAGTTCTTC,many,11,.,TRBJ2-1,TRBV7-2
CASSQWGGTPYEQYF,TGTGCCAGCAGCCAATGGGGGGGTACGCCCTACGAGCAGTACTTC,large,15,TRBD2,TRBJ2-7,TRBV27
CASSLSDQRAGNTIYF,TGCGCCAGCAGCTTGTCGGACCAAAGGGCCGGAAACACCATATATTTT,few,16,.,TRBJ1-3,TRBV5-1
CSAKQSGAFYGYTF,TGCAGTGCGAAGCAGTCCGGGGCCTTCTATGGCTACACCTTC,few,14,.,TRBJ1-2,TRBV20-1
CAGQEENTGELFF,TGTGCCGGACAAGAAGAGAACACCGGGGAGCTGTTTTTT,.,13,.,TRBJ2-2,TRBV2
CATSDAPEGETQYF,TGTGCCACCAGTGATGCCCCGGAAGGAGAGACCCAGTACTTC,few,14,.,TRBJ2-5,TRBV24-1
CASSQDLSGDGYTF,TGTGCCAGCAGCCAAGATCTAAGCGGGGATGGCTACACCTTC,.,14,.,TRBJ1-2,TRBV4-2
CASSQSTGTSGTDTQYF,TGTGCCAGCAGCCAATCCACCGGGACTAGCGGCACAGATACGCAGTATTTT,many,17,TRBD2,TRBJ2-3,TRBV14
CATRGSSYGYTF,TGTGCCACCCGAGGGTCGAGCTATGGCTACACCTTC,.,12,.,TRBJ1-2,TRBV10-3
CASSVVVGGSNEQFF,TGTGCCAGCAGCGTAGTGGTGGGGGGCTCGAATGAGCAGTTCTTC,many,15,.,TRBJ2-1,TRBV9
CASSPFWETQYF,TGTGCCAGCAGCCCTTTTTGGGAGACCCAGTACTTC,many,12,.,TRBJ2-5,TRBV7-2
CASSQVYSGGAWEQYF,TGTGCCAGCAGCCAAGTGTATAGCGGGGGGGCGTGGGAGCAGTACTTC,.,16,TRBD2,TRBJ2-7,TRBV3-1
CASSEQQGSYGYTF,TGTGCCAGCAGCGAGCAACAGGGGTCCTATGGCTACACCTTC,few,14,TRBD1,TRBJ1-2,TRBV9
CAISESGTGGDEQFF,TGTGCCATCAGTGAGTCCGGGACAGGGGGGGATGAGCAGTTCTTC,.,15,TRBD1,TRBJ2-1,TRBV10-3